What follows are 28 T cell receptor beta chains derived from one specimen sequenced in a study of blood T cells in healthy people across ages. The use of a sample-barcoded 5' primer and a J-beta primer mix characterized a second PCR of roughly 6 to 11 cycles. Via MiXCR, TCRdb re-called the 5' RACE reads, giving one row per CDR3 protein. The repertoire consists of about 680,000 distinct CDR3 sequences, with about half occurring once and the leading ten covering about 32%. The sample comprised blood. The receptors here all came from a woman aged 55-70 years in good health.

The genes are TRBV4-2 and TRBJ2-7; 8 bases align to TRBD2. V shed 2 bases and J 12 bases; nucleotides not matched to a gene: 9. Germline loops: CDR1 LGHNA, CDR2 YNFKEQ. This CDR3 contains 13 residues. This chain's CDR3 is CASSQPPSGGLYF. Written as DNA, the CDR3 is TGTGCCAGCAGCCAACCGCCGAGCGGGGGTCTGTACTTC.

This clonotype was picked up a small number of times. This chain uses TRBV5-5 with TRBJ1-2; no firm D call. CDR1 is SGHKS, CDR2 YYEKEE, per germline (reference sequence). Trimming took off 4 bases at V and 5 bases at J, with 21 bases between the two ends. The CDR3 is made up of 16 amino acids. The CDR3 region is CASSVGRHRLGYGYTF. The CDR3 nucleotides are TGTGCCAGCAGCGTAGGTCGACATCGCCTGGGGTATGGCTACACCTTC.

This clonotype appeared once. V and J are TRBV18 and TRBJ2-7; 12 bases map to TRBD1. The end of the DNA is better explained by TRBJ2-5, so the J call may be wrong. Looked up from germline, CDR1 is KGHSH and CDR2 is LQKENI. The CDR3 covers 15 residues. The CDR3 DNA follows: TGTGCCAGCGTCTCCGGGACAGGGGGCTTGGAGACCCAGTACTTC. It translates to CASVSGTGGLETQYF.

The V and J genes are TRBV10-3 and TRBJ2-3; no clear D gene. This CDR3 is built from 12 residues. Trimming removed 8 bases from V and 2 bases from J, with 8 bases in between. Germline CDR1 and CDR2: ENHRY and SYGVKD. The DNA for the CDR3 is TGTGCCATCGGGCAGGACACAGATACGCAGTATTTT. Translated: CAIGQDTDTQYF.

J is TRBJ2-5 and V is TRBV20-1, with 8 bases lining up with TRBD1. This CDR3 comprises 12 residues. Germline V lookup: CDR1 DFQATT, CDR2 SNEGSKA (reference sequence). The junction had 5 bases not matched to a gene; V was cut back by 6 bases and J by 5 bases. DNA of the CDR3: TGCAGTGCGGGACAGGCCGAGGAGACCCAGTACTTC. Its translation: CSAGQAEETQYF.

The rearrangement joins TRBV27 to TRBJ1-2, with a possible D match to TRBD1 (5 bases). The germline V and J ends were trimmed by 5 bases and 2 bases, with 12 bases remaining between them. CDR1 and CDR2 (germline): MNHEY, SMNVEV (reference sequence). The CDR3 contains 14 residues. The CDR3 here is CASSPGDGNYGYTF. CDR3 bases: TGTGCCAGCAGTCCCGGGGACGGAAACTATGGCTACACCTTC.

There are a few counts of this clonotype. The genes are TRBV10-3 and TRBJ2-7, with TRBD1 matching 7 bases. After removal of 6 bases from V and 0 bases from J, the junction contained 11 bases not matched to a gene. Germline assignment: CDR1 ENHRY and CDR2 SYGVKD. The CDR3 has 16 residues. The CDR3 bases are TGTGCCATCAGAAGTGGTCAGGGGGTAAGCTCCTACGAGCAGTACTTC. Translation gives CAIRSGQGVSSYEQYF.

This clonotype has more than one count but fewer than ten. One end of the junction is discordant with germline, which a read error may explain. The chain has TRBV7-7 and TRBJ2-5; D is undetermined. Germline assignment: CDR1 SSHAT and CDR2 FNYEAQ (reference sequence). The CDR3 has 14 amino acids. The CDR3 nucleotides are TGTGCTAGCAGCCTACACCCACCGCCGGAGACCCAGTACTTC. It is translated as CASSLHPPPETQYF.

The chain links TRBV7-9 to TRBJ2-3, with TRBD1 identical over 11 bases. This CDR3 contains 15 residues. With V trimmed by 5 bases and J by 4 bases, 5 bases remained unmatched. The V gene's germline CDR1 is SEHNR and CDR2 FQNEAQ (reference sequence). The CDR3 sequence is CASSIGTGGSDTQYF. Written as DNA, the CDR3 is TGTGCCAGCAGCATAGGGACAGGGGGTTCAGATACGCAGTATTTT.

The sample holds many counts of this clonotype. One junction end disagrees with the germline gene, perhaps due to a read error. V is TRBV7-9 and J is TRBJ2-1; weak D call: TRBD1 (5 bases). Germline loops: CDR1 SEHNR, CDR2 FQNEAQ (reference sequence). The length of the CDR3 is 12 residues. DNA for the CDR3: TGTGCCAGCAGTTTAGGGGTCAATGAGCAGTTCTTC. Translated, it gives CASSLGVNEQFF.

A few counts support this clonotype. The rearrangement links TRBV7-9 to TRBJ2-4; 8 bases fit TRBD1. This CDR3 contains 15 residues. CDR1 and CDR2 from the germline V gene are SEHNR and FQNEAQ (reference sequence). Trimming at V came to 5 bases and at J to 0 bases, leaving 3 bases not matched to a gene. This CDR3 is CASSGQGSAKNIQYF. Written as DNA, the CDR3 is TGTGCCAGCAGCGGACAGGGATCAGCCAAAAACATTCAGTACTTC.

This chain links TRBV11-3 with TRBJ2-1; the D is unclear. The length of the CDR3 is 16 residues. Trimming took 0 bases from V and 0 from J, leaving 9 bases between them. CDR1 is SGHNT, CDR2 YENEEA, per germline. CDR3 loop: CASSLDRRVSYNEQFF. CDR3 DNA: TGTGCCAGCAGCTTAGATAGAAGAGTCTCCTACAATGAGCAGTTCTTC. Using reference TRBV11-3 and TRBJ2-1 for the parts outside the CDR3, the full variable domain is EAGVVQSPRYKIIEKKQPVAFWCNPISGHNTLYWYLQNLGQGPELLIRYENEEAVDDSQLPKDRFSAERLKGVDSTLKIQPAELGDSAVYLCASSLDRRVSYNEQFFGPGTRLTVL.

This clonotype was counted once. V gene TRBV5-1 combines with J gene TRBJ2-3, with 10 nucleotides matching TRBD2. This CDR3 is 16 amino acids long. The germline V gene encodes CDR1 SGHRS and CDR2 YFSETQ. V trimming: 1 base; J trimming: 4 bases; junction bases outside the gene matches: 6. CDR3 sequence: CASSLQASGSSDTQYF. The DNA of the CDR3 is TGCGCCAGCAGCTTGCAGGCTAGCGGGAGTTCAGATACGCAGTATTTT.

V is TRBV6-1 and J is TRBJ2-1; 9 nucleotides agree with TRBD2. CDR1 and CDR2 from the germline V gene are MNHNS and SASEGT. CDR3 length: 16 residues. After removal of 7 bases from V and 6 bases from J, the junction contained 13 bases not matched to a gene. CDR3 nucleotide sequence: TGTGCCAGCACCAAATCGGGGGCGGGAGGGCGCAATGAGCAGTTCTTC. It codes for CASTKSGAGGRNEQFF.

The CDR3 is CASSVRDRGILGTEAFF. The CDR3 DNA reads TGTGCCAGCAGTGTCCGGGACAGGGGGATTCTGGGGACTGAAGCTTTCTTT. The rearrangement links TRBV28 to TRBJ1-1; 11 nucleotides agree with TRBD1. This CDR3 contains 17 residues. The trim removed 5 bases at V and 5 bases at J, leaving 13 bases unmatched. Germline V lookup: CDR1 MDHEN, CDR2 SYDVKM. The variable domain in full, with the rest retrieved from reference TRBV28 and TRBJ1-1, is DVKVTQSSRYLVKRTGEKVFLECVQDMDHENMFWYRQDPGLGLRLIYFSYDVKMKEKGDIPEGYSVSREKKERFSLILESASTNQTSMYLCASSVRDRGILGTEAFFGQGTRLTVV.

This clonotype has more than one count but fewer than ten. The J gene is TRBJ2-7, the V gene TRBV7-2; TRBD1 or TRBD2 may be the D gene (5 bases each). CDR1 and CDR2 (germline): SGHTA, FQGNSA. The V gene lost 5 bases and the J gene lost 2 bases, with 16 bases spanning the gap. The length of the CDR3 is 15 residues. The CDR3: CASSQGVGPTYEQYF. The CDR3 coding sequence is TGTGCCAGCAGCCAGGGAGTTGGCCCGACCTACGAGCAGTACTTC.

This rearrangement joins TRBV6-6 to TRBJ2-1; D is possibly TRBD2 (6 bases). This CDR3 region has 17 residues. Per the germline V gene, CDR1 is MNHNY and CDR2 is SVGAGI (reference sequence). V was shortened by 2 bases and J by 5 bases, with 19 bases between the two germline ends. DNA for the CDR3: TGTGCCAGCAGTTACGGAGTCGTAGGTAGCGGAAACAATGAGCAGTTCTTC. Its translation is CASSYGVVGSGNNEQFF.

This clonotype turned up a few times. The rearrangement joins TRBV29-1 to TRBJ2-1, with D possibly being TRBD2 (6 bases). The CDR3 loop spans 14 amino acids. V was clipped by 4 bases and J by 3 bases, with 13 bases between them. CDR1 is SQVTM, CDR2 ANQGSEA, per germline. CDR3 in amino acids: CSVATGAIYNEQFF. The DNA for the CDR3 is TGCAGCGTTGCCACGGGAGCAATCTACAATGAGCAGTTCTTC.

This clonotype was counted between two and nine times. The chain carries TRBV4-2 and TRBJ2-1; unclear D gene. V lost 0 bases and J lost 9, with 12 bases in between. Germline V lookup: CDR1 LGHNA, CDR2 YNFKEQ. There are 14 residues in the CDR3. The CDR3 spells CASSQDLTIGEQFF. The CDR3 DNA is TGTGCCAGCAGCCAAGATCTCACTATTGGTGAGCAGTTCTTC.

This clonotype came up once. The CDR3 spells CASHEGKGSPLHF. The CDR3 DNA sequence: TGTGCCAGTCATGAGGGGAAGGGTTCACCCCTCCACTTT. The rearrangement joins TRBV28 to TRBJ1-6; D perhaps matches TRBD1 (5 bases). CDR1 and CDR2 (germline): MDHEN, SYDVKM. V was cut by 9 bases and J by 9 bases, with 15 bases left in between. The CDR3 has 13 amino acids. The whole variable domain, remainder taken from reference TRBV28 and TRBJ1-6, is DVKVTQSSRYLVKRTGEKVFLECVQDMDHENMFWYRQDPGLGLRLIYFSYDVKMKEKGDIPEGYSVSREKKERFSLILESASTNQTSMYLCASHEGKGSPLHFGNGTRLTVT.

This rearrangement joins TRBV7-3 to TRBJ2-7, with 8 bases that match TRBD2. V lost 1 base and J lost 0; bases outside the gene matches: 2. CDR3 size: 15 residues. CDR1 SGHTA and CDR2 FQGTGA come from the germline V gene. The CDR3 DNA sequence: TGTGCCAGCAGCTTAATGGCGGGAGGCTCCTACGAGCAGTACTTC. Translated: CASSLMAGGSYEQYF.

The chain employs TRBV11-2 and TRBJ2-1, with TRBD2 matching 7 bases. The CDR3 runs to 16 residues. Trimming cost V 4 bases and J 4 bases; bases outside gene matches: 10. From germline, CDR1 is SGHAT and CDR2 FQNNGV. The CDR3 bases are TGTGCCAGCAGCTCAGACCCATTGCGGGGGTACAATGAGCAGTTCTTC. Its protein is CASSSDPLRGYNEQFF.

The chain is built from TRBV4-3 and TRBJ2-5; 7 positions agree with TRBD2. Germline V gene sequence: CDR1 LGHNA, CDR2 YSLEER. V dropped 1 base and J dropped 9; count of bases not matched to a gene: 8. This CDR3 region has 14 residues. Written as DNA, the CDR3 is TGCGCCAGCAGCCAAGCTCAGGGCGCGGGGGCCCAGTACTTC. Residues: CASSQAQGAGAQYF.

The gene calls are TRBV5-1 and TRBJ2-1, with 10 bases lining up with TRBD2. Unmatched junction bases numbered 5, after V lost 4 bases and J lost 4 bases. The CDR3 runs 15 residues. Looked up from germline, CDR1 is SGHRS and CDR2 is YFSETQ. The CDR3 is CASSLGLALYNEQFF. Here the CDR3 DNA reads TGCGCCAGCAGCCTGGGACTAGCGCTATACAATGAGCAGTTCTTC.

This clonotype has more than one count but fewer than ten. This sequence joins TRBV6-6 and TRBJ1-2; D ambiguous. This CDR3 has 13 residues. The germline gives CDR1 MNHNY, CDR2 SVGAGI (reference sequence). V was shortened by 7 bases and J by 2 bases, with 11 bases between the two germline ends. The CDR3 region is CASTMDSNYGYTF. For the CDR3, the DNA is TGTGCCAGCACTATGGACTCAAACTATGGCTACACCTTC.

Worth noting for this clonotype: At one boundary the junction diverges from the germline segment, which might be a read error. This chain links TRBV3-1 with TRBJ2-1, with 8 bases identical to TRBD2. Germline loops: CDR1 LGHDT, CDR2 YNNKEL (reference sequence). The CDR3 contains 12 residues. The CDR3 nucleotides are TGTGCCGGCAGGCAGGGCGGGACTAGTTTGTTCTTC. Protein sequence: CAGRQGGTSLFF.

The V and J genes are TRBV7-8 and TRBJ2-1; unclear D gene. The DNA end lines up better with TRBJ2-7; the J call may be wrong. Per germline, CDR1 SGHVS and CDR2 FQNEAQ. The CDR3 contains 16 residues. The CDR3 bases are TGTGCCAGCAGCTTATCCGTGAGCGTCCACTACAATGAGCAGTACTTC. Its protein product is CASSLSVSVHYNEQYF.

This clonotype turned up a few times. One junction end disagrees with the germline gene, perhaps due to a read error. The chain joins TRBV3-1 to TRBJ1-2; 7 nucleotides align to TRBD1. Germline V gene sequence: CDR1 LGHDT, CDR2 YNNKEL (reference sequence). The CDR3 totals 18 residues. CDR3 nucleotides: TGTGCTAGCAGCCACCCCTACGGATCTCCAGGGGGTAGCTATGGCTACACCTTC. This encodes CASSHPYGSPGGSYGYTF.